The 29 T cell receptor beta chains in this list originate from one sample, sequenced in a study of CD8 T cell repertoires and HIV-1 epitope variants (dated by TCRdb to the early 2020s). These receptors have no identified antigens. To prepare the library, the immunoSEQ multiplex PCR assay was applied. The clones in this table, taken by TCRdb from immuneACCESS, are in-frame only. Not every clone is retained; where verified, under half of the shortfall comes from an unresolved V gene, and the cause of the rest is unknown. This sample lists 2,300 or so clones; 65% were detected once. The leading ten clones occupy 40% to 50% of the sample. Sequencing input: cultured CD8+ T cells derived from PBMCs. These receptors all stem from a male donor with HIV.

The count of this clone is one. This chain joins TRBV7-6 and TRBJ2-1, with TRBD2 matching over 10 bases. Unmatched junction bases numbered 2, after V lost 4 bases and J lost 2 bases. Germline-derived CDR1 and CDR2 are SGHVS and FNYEAQ. The CDR3 runs to 15 residues. This chain's CDR3 is CASSSSGGPYNEQFF. CDR3 bases: TGTGCCAGCAGCTCTAGCGGGGGCCCCTACAATGAGCAGTTCTTC.

The chain recombines TRBV4-1 with TRBJ2-1; D perhaps matches TRBD2 (7 bases). This CDR3 is 16 amino acids long. Germline V gene data show CDR1 as MGHRA and CDR2 as YSYEKL. V was shortened by 2 bases and J by 8 bases, with 19 bases between the two germline ends. The CDR3 bases are TGCGCCAGCAGCCAACCCCAAGTCAGGGGAGGGGATGAGCAGTTCTTC. Its translation is CASSQPQVRGGDEQFF.

V usage is TRBV10-3 and J usage is TRBJ1-4, with no clear D. The V gene's germline CDR1 is ENHRY and CDR2 SYGVKD. CDR3 size: 14 residues. Between the trimmed V and J ends, which lost 2 bases and 3 bases, there was a span of 7 bases. CDR3 amino acids: CAISETTSNEKLFF. CDR3 DNA sequence: TGTGCCATCAGTGAGACCACCTCTAATGAAAAACTGTTTTTT.

The chain joins TRBV6-1 to TRBJ1-1; weak D call: TRBD1 (5 bases). Between the trimmed V and J ends, which lost 6 bases and 4 bases, there was a span of 15 bases. Per germline, CDR1 MNHNS and CDR2 SASEGT. CDR3 size: 14 residues. CDR3 residues: CASSGTYGTTEAFF. CDR3 coding DNA: TGTGCCAGCAGCGGGACCTACGGAACCACTGAAGCTTTCTTT.

The chain links TRBV28 to TRBJ2-1, with 10 bases fitting TRBD1. The CDR3 has 14 residues. The germline V gene encodes CDR1 MDHEN and CDR2 SYDVKM. J gave up 8 bases and V 3 bases, and 4 bases lay outside the gene matches. CDR3 residues: CASSLGQGLDEQFF. The CDR3 DNA sequence: TGTGCCAGCAGTTTGGGACAGGGGTTGGATGAGCAGTTCTTC. Together with reference TRBV28 and TRBJ2-1, the CDR3 gives the full variable domain: DVKVTQSSRYLVKRTGEKVFLECVQDMDHENMFWYRQDPGLGLRLIYFSYDVKMKEKGDIPEGYSVSREKKERFSLILESASTNQTSMYLCASSLGQGLDEQFFGPGTRLTVL.

V usage is TRBV6-5 and J usage is TRBJ1-5, with 8 bases aligning to TRBD1. Germline V CDR1 and CDR2: MNHEY, SVGAGI. The CDR3 is 14 amino acids. The V and J ends lost 10 bases and 2 bases, in that order; junction bases with no gene match: 7. The CDR3 sequence: CATSGGVRNQPQHF. The CDR3 coding sequence is TGTGCCACATCAGGGGGCGTTCGCAATCAGCCCCAGCATTTT.

The rearrangement joins TRBV5-8 to TRBJ2-7; D unresolved. The CDR3 runs 15 residues. The V end lost 7 bases, the J end lost 3 bases, and 20 bases lay between the germline ends. Germline CDR1 reads SGHTS; CDR2 reads YDEGEE. CDR3 protein: CASGPIGAVNYEQYF. The CDR3 DNA follows: TGTGCCAGCGGACCTATAGGTGCAGTCAACTACGAGCAGTACTTC.

This chain uses TRBV30 with TRBJ2-5; perhaps D is TRBD1 or TRBD2 (5 bases each). V lost 2 bases and J lost 1, with 11 bases in between. The CDR3 spans 14 residues. Germline V gene data show CDR1 as GTSNPN and CDR2 as SVGIG (reference sequence). As DNA, the CDR3 is TGTGCCTGGAGTTCGGGGCAGCCCCAAGAGACCCAGTACTTC. Protein sequence: CAWSSGQPQETQYF. Combining the CDR3 with reference TRBV30 and TRBJ2-5 gives the whole variable domain SQTIHQWPATLVQPVGSPLSLECTVEGTSNPNLYWYRQAAGRGLQLLFYSVGIGQISSEVPQNLSASRPQDRQFILSSKKLLLSDSGFYLCAWSSGQPQETQYFGPGTRLLVL.

The chain is built from TRBV4-2 and TRBJ2-7, with D unresolved. The germline gives CDR1 LGHNA, CDR2 YNFKEQ. CDR3 size: 15 residues. Trimming took off 4 bases at V and 0 bases at J, with 13 bases between the two ends. CDR3 sequence: CASSLGGQSSYEQYF. DNA for the CDR3: TGTGCCAGCAGCCTGGGTGGGCAGAGCTCCTACGAGCAGTACTTC.

The CDR3 bases are TGTGCCAGCAGCCCCTCGAGCGGGTTCGAGCAGTACTTC. It codes for CASSPSSGFEQYF. The chain joins TRBV4-2 to TRBJ2-7; D possibly corresponds to TRBD2 (6 bases). The germline V gene has CDR1 LGHNA and CDR2 YNFKEQ. The V gene lost 4 bases and the J gene lost 6 bases, with 13 bases spanning the gap. The CDR3 spans 13 residues.

This rearrangement joins TRBV19 to TRBJ1-5; no firm D call. V was cut by 7 bases and J by 3 bases, with 10 bases left in between. Germline V gene data show CDR1 as LNHDA and CDR2 as SQIVND (reference sequence). This CDR3 region has 13 residues. The CDR3 loop reads CASTYGINQPQHF. The CDR3 bases are TGTGCCAGTACGTACGGGATCAATCAGCCCCAGCATTTT.

This chain uses TRBV7-9 with TRBJ2-1; 8 bases are a match to TRBD1. This CDR3 contains 15 residues. Per the germline V gene, CDR1 is SEHNR and CDR2 is FQNEAQ (reference sequence). The J segment lost 5 bases and the V segment lost 0 bases, leaving 3 bases of the junction unmatched. CDR3 sequence (DNA): TGTGCCAGCAGCTTAGCCCAGGGGGCCCACAATGAGCAGTTCTTC. Protein product: CASSLAQGAHNEQFF.

This chain connects TRBV4-2 to TRBJ2-7; TRBD2 aligns across 7 bases. CDR3 length: 13 amino acids. V shed 4 bases and J 8 bases; nucleotides not matched to a gene: 8. Germline assignment: CDR1 LGHNA and CDR2 YNFKEQ. The chain's CDR3 is CASSPGRQSQQYF. CDR3 nucleotide sequence: TGTGCCAGCAGCCCCGGGAGGCAGTCTCAGCAGTACTTC.

The chain carries TRBV19 and TRBJ2-7; TRBD2 aligns across 10 bases. Germline V gene lookup returns CDR1 LNHDA and CDR2 SQIVND (reference sequence). Trimming cost V 5 bases and J 4 bases; bases outside gene matches: 5. This CDR3 has 14 residues. The CDR3 region has the DNA TGTGCCAGTAGTCCGGGACTAGCGAGTTACGAGCAGTACTTC. Translated, it gives CASSPGLASYEQYF.

This chain uses TRBV5-1 with TRBJ2-5; perhaps TRBD2 as D (6 bases). Germline lookup yields CDR1 SGHRS and CDR2 YFSETQ. V lost 0 bases, J lost 2 bases, and 11 bases lay in between. This CDR3 comprises 15 residues. The CDR3 DNA reads TGCGCCAGCAGCTTGGGGGCTAGCGAACAAGAGACCCAGTACTTC. This sequence encodes CASSLGASEQETQYF.

This clone has just a few counts. V usage is TRBV5-5 and J usage is TRBJ1-2; tentative D call: TRBD1 (6 bases). This CDR3 comprises 14 residues. CDR1 and CDR2 from the germline V gene are SGHKS and YYEKEE (reference sequence). Trimming took off 0 bases at V and 5 bases at J, with 11 bases between the two ends. In DNA, the CDR3 is TGTGCCAGCAGCTTGGAAGGGACATCATATGGCTACACCTTC. Its protein product is CASSLEGTSYGYTF.

The chain has TRBV2 and TRBJ2-1; TRBD2 aligns across 9 bases. Germline lookup yields CDR1 SNHLY and CDR2 FYNNEI. This CDR3 has 16 amino acids. V trimming: 1 base; J trimming: 6 bases; junction bases outside the gene matches: 7. CDR3 in amino acids: CASSEVASGNPNEQFF. CDR3 nucleotides: TGTGCCAGCAGTGAAGTTGCTAGCGGGAACCCCAATGAGCAGTTCTTC.

This rearrangement joins TRBV28 to TRBJ2-7, with 10 bases matching TRBD2. The CDR3 extends over 16 amino acids. CDR1 is MDHEN and CDR2 is SYDVKM in the germline V gene. V lost 5 bases and J lost 4; bases outside the gene matches: 11. The CDR3 loop reads CASSPYSGTSEYEQYF. CDR3 sequence (DNA): TGTGCCAGCAGTCCCTATTCCGGGACTAGCGAGTACGAGCAGTACTTC.

V is TRBV28 and J is TRBJ1-2; possibly TRBD1 for D (6 bases). The CDR3 spans 14 residues. The germline V and J ends were trimmed by 4 bases and 2 bases, with 11 bases remaining between them. Germline CDR1 is MDHEN and CDR2 is SYDVKM. CDR3 DNA: TGTGCCAGCAGTTCCTCGGACAGCAACTATGGCTACACCTTC. As protein: CASSSSDSNYGYTF.

The CDR3 nucleotides read TGTGCCAGCTCACCCCGGGAAAATTCACCCCTCCACTTT. It yields the protein CASSPRENSPLHF. V usage is TRBV18 and J usage is TRBJ1-6; D remains ambiguous. This CDR3 comprises 13 residues. V lost 3 bases to trimming and J lost 7 bases, with 7 bases between them. Germline CDR1 KGHSH, CDR2 LQKENI.

This CDR3 reads CASSPTAGNSPLHF. In nucleotides, the CDR3 is TGCGCCAGCAGCCCGACAGCGGGGAATTCACCCCTCCACTTT. This chain uses TRBV4-3 with TRBJ1-6; D is possibly TRBD1 (5 bases). There are 14 residues in the CDR3. The ends were cut back, 4 bases at V and 7 bases at J, with 11 bases in the middle. Germline lookup yields CDR1 LGHNA and CDR2 YSLEER.

The CDR3 DNA sequence: TGTGCCAGTAACCCGAGGACAGGGAGCAATCAGCCCCAGCATTTT. Encoded protein: CASNPRTGSNQPQHF. The V call is TRBV19, the J call TRBJ1-5, with 8 bases fitting TRBD1. V shed 7 bases and J 1 base; nucleotides not matched to a gene: 6. Germline CDR1 LNHDA, CDR2 SQIVND (reference sequence). This CDR3 spans 15 amino acids.

Only a few counts were recorded for this clone. J is TRBJ1-2 and V is TRBV13; the D gene is possibly TRBD1 (6 bases). The V and J ends lost 3 bases and 4 bases respectively, with 12 bases between them. This CDR3 spans 14 amino acids. CDR1 is PRHDT and CDR2 is FYEKMQ in the germline V gene (reference sequence). CDR3 nucleotides: TGTGCCAGCAGCTTCGCGGACAGCTTCTATGGCTACACCTTC. This sequence encodes CASSFADSFYGYTF.

The chain joins TRBV29-1 to TRBJ1-3; D gene ambiguous. Germline values: CDR1 SQVTM, CDR2 ANQGSEA. This CDR3 is built from 11 residues. Between the trimmed V and J ends, which lost 3 bases and 4 bases, there was a span of 4 bases. CDR3 in DNA: TGCAGCGTTGAGGCGGGAAACACCATATATTTT. Translated: CSVEAGNTIYF. Looking up the rest from reference TRBV29-1 and TRBJ1-3 gives the full variable domain: SAVISQKPSRDICQRGTSLTIQCQVDSQVTMMFWYRQQPGQSLTLIATANQGSEATYESGFVIDKFPISRPNLTFSTLTVSNMSPEDSSIYLCSVEAGNTIYFGEGSWLTVV.

The rearrangement uses TRBV5-6 and TRBJ1-2, with 7 nucleotides matching TRBD1. V dropped 4 bases and J dropped 8; count of bases not matched to a gene: 5. The germline V gene has CDR1 SGHDT and CDR2 YYEEEE. This CDR3 comprises 12 residues. The CDR3 protein is CASSPTGNGYTF. DNA of the CDR3: TGTGCCAGCAGCCCGACAGGGAACGGCTACACCTTC.

The chain uses TRBV18 and TRBJ2-5, with a weak D call TRBD2 (5 bases). The CDR3 runs to 17 residues. Trimming left V 4 bases short and J 0 bases short, with 18 bases between. Per the germline V gene, CDR1 is KGHSH and CDR2 is LQKENI. CDR3 sequence reads: CASSLNPMRRYQETQYF. The DNA for the CDR3 is TGTGCCAGCTCACTCAACCCAATGCGGAGGTACCAAGAGACCCAGTACTTC.

This rearrangement joins TRBV5-6 to TRBJ2-7, with 8 bases matching TRBD1. CDR1 is SGHDT, CDR2 YYEEEE, per germline. With V trimmed by 3 bases and J by 4 bases, 12 bases remained unmatched. The CDR3 is 16 amino acids. CDR3 loop: CASSWQSTRGLYEQYF. The CDR3 bases are TGTGCCAGCAGCTGGCAGTCGACCAGGGGGCTATACGAGCAGTACTTC.

This sequence joins TRBV6-4 and TRBJ2-3, with 10 bases matching TRBD1. Germline CDR1 and CDR2: MRHNA and SNTAGT. J was trimmed by 2 bases and V by 2 bases; bases with no gene match: 1. The CDR3 loop spans 15 amino acids. CDR3 bases: TGTGCCAGCAGTGACGGACAGGGGGACACAGATACGCAGTATTTT. Translating gives CASSDGQGDTDTQYF.

This sequence joins TRBV29-1 and TRBJ1-2; TRBD1 might be the D (5 bases). CDR3 length: 13 amino acids. Germline loops: CDR1 SQVTM, CDR2 ANQGSEA. Trimming removed 2 bases from V and 0 bases from J, with 7 bases in between. The chain's CDR3 is CSVEMGPNYGYTF. In DNA form, the CDR3 reads TGCAGCGTTGAAATGGGACCTAACTATGGCTACACCTTC.